This section outlines one T cell receptor beta chain sequence together with its context. What it recognizes is unknown. This table comes from immunoSEQ multiplex PCR, and its TCRdb copy is limited to in-frame clones, with some not included. The profile covers approximately 52,000 clones, with roughly 85% appearing a single time and approximately 20% taken by the ten largest. This sample is drawn from a study of T cells in localized non-small cell lung cancer. Study-level results: A median of about 60 of the top 100 tumor clones appeared in adjacent lung, which was paired and uninvolved. Compared with tumor, uninvolved adjacent lung displayed greater T cell clonality, ranking highest overall. Among blood samples, higher T cell density accompanied longer overall survival.

Specimen: peripheral blood, collected before any cancer treatment. The TCR was taken from a male donor aged 60 or older with stage III squamous cell lung carcinoma.

CDR3 region: CSASTGGSLYEQYF. CDR3 in DNA: TGCAGCGCCTCTACAGGGGGGTCCCTCTACGAGCAGTACTTC. V gene TRBV29-1 combines with J gene TRBJ2-7; 8 bases match TRBD1. CDR1 is SQVTM and CDR2 is ANQGSEA in the germline V gene. With 7 bases clipped from V and 3 bases from J, the junction kept 11 bases outside the gene matches. The CDR3 has 14 amino acids.